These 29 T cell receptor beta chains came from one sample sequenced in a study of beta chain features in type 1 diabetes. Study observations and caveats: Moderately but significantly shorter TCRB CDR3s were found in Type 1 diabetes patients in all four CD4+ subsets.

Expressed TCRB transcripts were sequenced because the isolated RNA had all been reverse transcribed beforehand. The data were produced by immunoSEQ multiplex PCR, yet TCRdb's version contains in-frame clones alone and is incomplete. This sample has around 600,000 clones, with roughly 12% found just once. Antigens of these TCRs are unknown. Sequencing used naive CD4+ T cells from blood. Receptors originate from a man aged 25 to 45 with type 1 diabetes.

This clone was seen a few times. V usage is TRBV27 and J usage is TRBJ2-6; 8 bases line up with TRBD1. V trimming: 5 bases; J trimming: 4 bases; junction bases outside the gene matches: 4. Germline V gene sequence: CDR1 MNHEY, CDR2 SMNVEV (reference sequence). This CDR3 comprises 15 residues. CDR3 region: CASSDRGPGANVLTF. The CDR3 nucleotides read TGTGCCAGCAGTGACAGGGGTCCCGGGGCCAACGTCCTGACTTTC.

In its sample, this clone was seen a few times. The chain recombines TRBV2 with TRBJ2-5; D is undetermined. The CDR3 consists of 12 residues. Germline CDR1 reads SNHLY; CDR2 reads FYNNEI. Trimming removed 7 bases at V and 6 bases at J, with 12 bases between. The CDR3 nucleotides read TGTGCCAGCACCAGACCCGGTCAGACCCAGTACTTC. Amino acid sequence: CASTRPGQTQYF.

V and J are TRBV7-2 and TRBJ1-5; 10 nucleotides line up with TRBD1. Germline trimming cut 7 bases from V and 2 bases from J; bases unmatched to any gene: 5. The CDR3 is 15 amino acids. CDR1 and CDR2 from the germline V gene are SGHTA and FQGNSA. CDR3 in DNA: TGTGCCAGCAACTCGGGGACAGGGGGCAATCAGCCCCAGCATTTT. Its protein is CASNSGTGGNQPQHF.

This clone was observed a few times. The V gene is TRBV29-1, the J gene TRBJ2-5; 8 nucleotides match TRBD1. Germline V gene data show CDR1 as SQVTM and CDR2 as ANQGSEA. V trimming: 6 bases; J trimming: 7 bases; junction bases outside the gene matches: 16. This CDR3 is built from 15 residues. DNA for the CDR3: TGCAGCGTGCGGACAGGGTCAACTTCTCTTGGGACCCAGTACTTC. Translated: CSVRTGSTSLGTQYF. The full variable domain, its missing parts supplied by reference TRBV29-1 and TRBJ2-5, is SAVISQKPSRDICQRGTSLTIQCQVDSQVTMMFWYRQQPGQSLTLIATANQGSEATYESGFVIDKFPISRPNLTFSTLTVSNMSPEDSSIYLCSVRTGSTSLGTQYFGPGTRLLVL.

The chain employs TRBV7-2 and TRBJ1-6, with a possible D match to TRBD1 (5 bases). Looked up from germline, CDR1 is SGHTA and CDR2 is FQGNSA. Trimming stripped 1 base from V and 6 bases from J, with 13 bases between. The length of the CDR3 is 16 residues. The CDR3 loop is CASSLVWQGRNSPLHF. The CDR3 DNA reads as TGTGCCAGCAGCTTAGTATGGCAGGGCCGTAATTCACCCCTCCACTTT.

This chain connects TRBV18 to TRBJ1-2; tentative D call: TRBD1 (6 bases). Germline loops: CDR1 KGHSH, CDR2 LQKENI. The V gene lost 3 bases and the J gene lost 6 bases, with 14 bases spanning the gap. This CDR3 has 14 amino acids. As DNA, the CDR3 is TGTGCCAGCTCACCCAGTCGGACAGACGATGGCTACACCTTC. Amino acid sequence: CASSPSRTDDGYTF.

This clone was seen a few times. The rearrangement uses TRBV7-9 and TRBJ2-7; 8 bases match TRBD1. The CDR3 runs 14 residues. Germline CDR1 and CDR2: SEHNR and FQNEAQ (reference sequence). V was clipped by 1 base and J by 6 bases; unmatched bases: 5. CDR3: CASSLGTGRPEQYF. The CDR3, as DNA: TGTGCCAGCAGCTTAGGGACAGGGAGGCCCGAGCAGTACTTC.

The CDR3 protein is CASSYRQGKDIQYF. The DNA of the CDR3 is TGTGCCAGCAGCTACCGACAGGGCAAGGACATTCAGTACTTC. V is TRBV7-9 and J is TRBJ2-4; 7 positions agree with TRBD1. J gave up 8 bases and V 4 bases, and 8 bases lay outside the gene matches. CDR3 length: 14 amino acids. From germline, CDR1 is SEHNR and CDR2 FQNEAQ (reference sequence).

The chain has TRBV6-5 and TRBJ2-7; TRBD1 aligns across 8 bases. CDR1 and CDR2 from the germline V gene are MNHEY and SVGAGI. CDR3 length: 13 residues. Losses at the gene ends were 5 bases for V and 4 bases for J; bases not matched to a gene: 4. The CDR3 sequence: CASSRDRLYEQYF. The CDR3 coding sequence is TGTGCCAGCAGTCGGGACAGGCTTTACGAGCAGTACTTC.

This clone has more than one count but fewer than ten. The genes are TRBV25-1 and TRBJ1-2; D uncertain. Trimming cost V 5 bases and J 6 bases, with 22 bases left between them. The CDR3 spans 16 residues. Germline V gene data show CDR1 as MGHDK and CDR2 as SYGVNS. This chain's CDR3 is CASSLTGHGFGDGYTF. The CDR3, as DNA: TGTGCCAGCAGTCTAACTGGCCACGGCTTTGGAGATGGCTACACCTTC.

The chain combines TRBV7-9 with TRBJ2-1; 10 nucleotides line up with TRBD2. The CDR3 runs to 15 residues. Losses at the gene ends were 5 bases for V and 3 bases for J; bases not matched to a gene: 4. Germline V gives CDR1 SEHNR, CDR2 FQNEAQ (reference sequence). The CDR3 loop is CASSRGLADYNEQFF. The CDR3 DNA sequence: TGTGCCAGCAGCCGAGGACTAGCGGACTACAATGAGCAGTTCTTC. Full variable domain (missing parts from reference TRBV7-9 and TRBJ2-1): DTGVSQNPRHKITKRGQNVTFRCDPISEHNRLYWYRQTLGQGPEFLTYFQNEAQLEKSRLLSDRFSAERPKGSFSTLEIQRTEQGDSAMYLCASSRGLADYNEQFFGPGTRLTVL.

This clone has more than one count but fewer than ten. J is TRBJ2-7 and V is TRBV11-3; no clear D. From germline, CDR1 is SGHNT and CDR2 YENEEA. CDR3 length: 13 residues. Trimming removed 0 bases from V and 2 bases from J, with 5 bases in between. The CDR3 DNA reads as TGTGCCAGCAGCTTAGAGCGCCCCTACGAGCAGTACTTC. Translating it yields CASSLERPYEQYF.

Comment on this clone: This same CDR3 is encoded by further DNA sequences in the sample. In nucleotides, the CDR3 is TGTGCCACCAGCAGAGGTTACCAAGAGACCCAGTACTTC. It is translated as CATSRGYQETQYF. The chain links TRBV15 to TRBJ2-5; no clear D. CDR3 length: 13 residues. Trimming removed 1 base at V and 0 bases at J, with 3 bases between. Germline CDR1 LNHNV, CDR2 YYDKDF (reference sequence).

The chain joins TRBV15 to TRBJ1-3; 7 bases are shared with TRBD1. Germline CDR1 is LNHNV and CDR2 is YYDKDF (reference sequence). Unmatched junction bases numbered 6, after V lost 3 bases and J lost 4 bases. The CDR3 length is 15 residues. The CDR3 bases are TGTGCCACCAGCAGCACAGGGGTTTCGGGAAACACCATATATTTT. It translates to CATSSTGVSGNTIYF.

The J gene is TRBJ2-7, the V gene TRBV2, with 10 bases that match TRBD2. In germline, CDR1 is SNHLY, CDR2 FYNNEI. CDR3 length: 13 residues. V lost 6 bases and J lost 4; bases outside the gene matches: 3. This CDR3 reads CASRLAGEYEQYF. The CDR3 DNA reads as TGTGCCAGCAGGCTAGCGGGGGAGTACGAGCAGTACTTC.

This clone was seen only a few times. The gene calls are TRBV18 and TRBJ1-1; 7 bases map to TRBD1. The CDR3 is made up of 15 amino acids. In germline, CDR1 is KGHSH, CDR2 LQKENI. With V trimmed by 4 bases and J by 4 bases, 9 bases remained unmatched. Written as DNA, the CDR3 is TGTGCCAGCTCACTCACAGGGGTAAGTGGCACTGAAGCTTTCTTT. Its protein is CASSLTGVSGTEAFF.

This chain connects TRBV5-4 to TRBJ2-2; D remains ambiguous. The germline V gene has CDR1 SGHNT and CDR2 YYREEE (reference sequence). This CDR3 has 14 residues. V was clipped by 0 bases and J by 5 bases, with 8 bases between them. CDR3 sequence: CASSLVGSTGELFF. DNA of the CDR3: TGTGCCAGCAGCTTGGTTGGGTCGACCGGGGAGCTGTTTTTT.

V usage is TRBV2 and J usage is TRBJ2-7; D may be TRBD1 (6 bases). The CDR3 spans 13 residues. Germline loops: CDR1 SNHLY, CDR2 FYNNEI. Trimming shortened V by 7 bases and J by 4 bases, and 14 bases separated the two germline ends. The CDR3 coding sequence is TGTGCCAGCACCTTAACAGGGAGTTACGAGCAGTACTTC. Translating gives CASTLTGSYEQYF.

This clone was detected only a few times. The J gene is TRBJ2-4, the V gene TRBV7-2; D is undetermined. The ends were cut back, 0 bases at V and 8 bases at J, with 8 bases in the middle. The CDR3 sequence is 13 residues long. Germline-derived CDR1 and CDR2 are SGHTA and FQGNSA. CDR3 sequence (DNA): TGTGCCAGCAGCTTAGCGCGGAACGACATTCAGTACTTC. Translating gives CASSLARNDIQYF. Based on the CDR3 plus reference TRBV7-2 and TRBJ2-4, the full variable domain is GAGVSQSPSNKVTEKGKDVELRCDPISGHTALYWYRQSLGQGLEFLIYFQGNSAPDKSGLPSDRFSAERTGGSVSTLTIQRTQQEDSAVYLCASSLARNDIQYFGAGTRLSVL.

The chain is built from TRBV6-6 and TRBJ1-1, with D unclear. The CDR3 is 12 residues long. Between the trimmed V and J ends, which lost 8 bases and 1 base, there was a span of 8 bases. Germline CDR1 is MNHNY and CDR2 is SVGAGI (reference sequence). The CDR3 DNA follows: TGTGCCAGCCTAGATCCGAACACTGAAGCTTTCTTT. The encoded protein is CASLDPNTEAFF.

Written as DNA, the CDR3 is TGTGCCAGCAGCCCACAAGATACGCAGTATTTT. Protein: CASSPQDTQYF. The genes are TRBV7-2 and TRBJ2-3; no firm D call. The germline V gene encodes CDR1 SGHTA and CDR2 FQGNSA. The V and J ends lost 5 bases and 5 bases respectively, with 5 bases between them. This CDR3 has 11 amino acids.

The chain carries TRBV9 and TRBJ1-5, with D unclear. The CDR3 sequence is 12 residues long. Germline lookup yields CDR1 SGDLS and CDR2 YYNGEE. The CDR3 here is CPQWSSSQPQHF. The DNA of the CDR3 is TGTCCGCAGTGGTCATCTAGTCAGCCCCAGCATTTT.

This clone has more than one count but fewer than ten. This chain's CDR3 is CASRDRTNTEAFF. The CDR3 DNA is TGTGCCAGCAGGGACAGGACGAACACTGAAGCTTTCTTT. The chain uses TRBV27 and TRBJ1-1, with 7 nucleotides matching TRBD1. The trim removed 6 bases at V and 1 base at J, leaving 2 bases unmatched. From germline, CDR1 is MNHEY and CDR2 SMNVEV (reference sequence). This CDR3 region has 13 residues.

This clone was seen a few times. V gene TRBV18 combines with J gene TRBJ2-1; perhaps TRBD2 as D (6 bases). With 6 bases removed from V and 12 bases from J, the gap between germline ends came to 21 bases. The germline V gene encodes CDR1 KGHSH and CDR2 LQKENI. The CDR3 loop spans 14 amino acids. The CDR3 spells CASSSGGTANRQFF. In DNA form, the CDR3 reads TGTGCCAGCTCGTCTGGGGGGACGGCTAACAGGCAGTTCTTC. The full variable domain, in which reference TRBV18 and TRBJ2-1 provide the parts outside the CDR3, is NAGVMQNPRHLVRRRGQEARLRCSPMKGHSHVYWYRQLPEEGLKFMVYLQKENIIDESGMPKERFSAEFPKEGPSILRIQQVVRGDSAAYFCASSSGGTANRQFFGPGTRLTVL.

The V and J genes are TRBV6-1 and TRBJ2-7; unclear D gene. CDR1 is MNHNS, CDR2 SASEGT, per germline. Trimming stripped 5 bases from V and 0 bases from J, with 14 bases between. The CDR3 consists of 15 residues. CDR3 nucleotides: TGTGCCAGCAGTCTCGACCCCCGTCCCTCCTACGAGCAGTACTTC. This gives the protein CASSLDPRPSYEQYF.

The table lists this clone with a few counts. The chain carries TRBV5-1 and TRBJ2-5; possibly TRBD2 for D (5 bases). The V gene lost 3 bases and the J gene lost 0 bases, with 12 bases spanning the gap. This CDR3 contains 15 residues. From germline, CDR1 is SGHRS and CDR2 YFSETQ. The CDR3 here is CASSYGLRYQETQYF. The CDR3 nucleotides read TGCGCCAGCAGCTACGGACTGAGGTACCAAGAGACCCAGTACTTC.

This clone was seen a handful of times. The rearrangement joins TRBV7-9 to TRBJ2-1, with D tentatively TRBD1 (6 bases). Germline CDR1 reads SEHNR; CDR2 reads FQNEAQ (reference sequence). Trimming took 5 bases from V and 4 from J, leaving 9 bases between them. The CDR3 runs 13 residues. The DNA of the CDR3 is TGTGCCAGCAGCCTACAGGGTTACAATGAGCAGTTCTTC. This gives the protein CASSLQGYNEQFF. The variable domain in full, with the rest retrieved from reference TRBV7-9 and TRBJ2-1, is DTGVSQNPRHKITKRGQNVTFRCDPISEHNRLYWYRQTLGQGPEFLTYFQNEAQLEKSRLLSDRFSAERPKGSFSTLEIQRTEQGDSAMYLCASSLQGYNEQFFGPGTRLTVL.

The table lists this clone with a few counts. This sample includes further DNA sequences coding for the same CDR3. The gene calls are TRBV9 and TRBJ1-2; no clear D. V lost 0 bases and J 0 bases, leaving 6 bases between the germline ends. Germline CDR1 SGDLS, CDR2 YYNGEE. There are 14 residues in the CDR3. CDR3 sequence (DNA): TGTGCCAGCAGCGTAGGGCAGTCTAACTATGGCTACACCTTC. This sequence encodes CASSVGQSNYGYTF. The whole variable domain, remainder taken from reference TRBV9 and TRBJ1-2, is DSGVTQTPKHLITATGQRVTLRCSPRSGDLSVYWYQQSLDQGLQFLIQYYNGEERAKGNILERFSAQQFPDLHSELNLSSLELGDSALYFCASSVGQSNYGYTFGSGTRLTVV.

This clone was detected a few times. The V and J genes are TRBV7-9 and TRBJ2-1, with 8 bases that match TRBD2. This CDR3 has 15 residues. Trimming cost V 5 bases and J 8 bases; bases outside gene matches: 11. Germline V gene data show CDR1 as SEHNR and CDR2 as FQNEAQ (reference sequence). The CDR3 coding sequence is TGTGCCAGCAGCGCCGGGACTAGAATTTTCGATGAGCAGTTCTTC. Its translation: CASSAGTRIFDEQFF.